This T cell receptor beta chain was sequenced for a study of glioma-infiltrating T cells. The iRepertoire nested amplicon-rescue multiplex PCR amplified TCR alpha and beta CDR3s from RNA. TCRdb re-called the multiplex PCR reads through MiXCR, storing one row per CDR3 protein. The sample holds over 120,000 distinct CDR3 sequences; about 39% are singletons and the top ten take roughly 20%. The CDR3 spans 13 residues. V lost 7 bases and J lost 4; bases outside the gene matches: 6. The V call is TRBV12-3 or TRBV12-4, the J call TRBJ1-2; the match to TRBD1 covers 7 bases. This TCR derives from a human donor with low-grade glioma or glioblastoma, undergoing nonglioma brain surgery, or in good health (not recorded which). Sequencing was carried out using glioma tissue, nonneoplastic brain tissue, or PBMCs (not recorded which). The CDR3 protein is CASTSTGSYGYTF. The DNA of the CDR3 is TGTGCCAGCACCTCGACAGGGAGCTATGGCTACACCTTC.